A selection of T cell receptor beta chains follows, all from one sample in a study of cytomegalovirus exposure and HLA in healthy donors. The method was immunoSEQ multiplex PCR; TCRdb's version includes in-frame clones alone and lacks a portion of them. Seen here are around 200,000 clones, around 79% observed once, and the top ten hold approximately 1.8%. The material sequenced was PBMCs. The source is a male donor in good health and CMV-seronegative. Both conserved end residues are part of each CDR3. D genes are given only for firm matches. Only some rows state a clone size, as once, few, many or a class for expanded clones.

TRBJ2-1 TRBD2 TRBV29-1 - TGCAGCGTTGAGCGTGGGGGGGTTGAGAGTGAGCAGTTCTTC CSVERGGVESEQFF
TRBJ2-1 TRBD2 TRBV28 - TGTGCCAGCAGGGAGGCTAGCGGGGGGAGAAGTGAGCAGTTCTTC CASREASGGRSEQFF
TRBJ2-7 TRBD1 TRBV5-1 - TGCGCCAGCAGCAAGGGACAGGGCGGCGGCTACGAGCAGTACTTC CASSKGQGGGYEQYF
TRBJ2-2 - TRBV29-1 - TGCAGCGTTGAAGAGGGGAGGTCGGGCGGGGAGCTGTTTTTT CSVEEGRSGGELFF
TRBJ2-5 - TRBV6-5 - TGTGCCAGCAGTCTCCCGGGTGGGGAGACCCAGTACTTC CASSLPGGETQYF
TRBJ2-3 - TRBV23-1 - TGCGCCAGCATCCCTCCGGGTCCTTCACTTCATACGCAGTATTTT CASIPPGPSLHTQYF
TRBJ2-5 - TRBV4-2 - TGTGCCAGCAGCCCGTCTCAAGAGACCCAGTACTTC CASSPSQETQYF
TRBJ2-1 TRBD2 TRBV5-6 - TGTGCCAGCAGCTTGGACGCGGGAGCGGCCTACAATGAGCAGTTCTTC CASSLDAGAAYNEQFF
TRBJ2-7 TRBD2 TRBV18 - TGTGCCAGCTCCACGAGTAGGGAGGGCTACGAGCAGTACTTC CASSTSREGYEQYF
TRBJ2-1 TRBD1 TRBV2 - TGTGCCAGCAGTGAAGCCGGGACAGGCCTTTACAATGAGCAGTTCTTC CASSEAGTGLYNEQFF
TRBJ1-1 - TRBV28 - TGTGCCAGCACCCACCTGGGACTGCAGAACACTGAAGCTTTCTTT CASTHLGLQNTEAFF
TRBJ2-5 - TRBV13 - TGTACCAGCAGCTCGGGGGCCGGGGGGGAGACCCAGTACTTC CTSSSGAGGETQYF
TRBJ2-1 TRBD2 TRBV6-1 - TGTGCCAGCAGTCAAATAGATTCCAAGGGACTATCGTTCGTCTTC CASSQIDSKGLSFVF
TRBJ2-7 - TRBV28 - TGTGCCAGCAGTTCCAGACTCCGGGGGGCCTCCTACGAGCAGTACTTC CASSSRLRGASYEQYF
TRBJ1-2 TRBD1 TRBV29-1 - TGCAGCGTTTCAGGGGCAGGGGGCAGTGGCTACACCTTC CSVSGAGGSGYTF
TRBJ2-5 - TRBV7-8 - TGTGCCAGCAGCTTAAGGAAGCAGGCCCAAGAGACCCAGTACTTC CASSLRKQAQETQYF
TRBJ1-1 - TRBV28 - TGTGCCAGCGGGGGAGGGTGGAGGACTGAAGCTTTCTTT CASGGGWRTEAFF
TRBJ2-7 TRBD2 TRBV4-3 - TGCGCCAGCAGCCAGAGCGGACTAGCGGGATTCCACGAGCAGTACTTC CASSQSGLAGFHEQYF
TRBJ2-7 - TRBV11-3 once TGTGCCAGCAGCCGCGGGACTCCCGGGGAGCAGTACTTC CASSRGTPGEQYF
TRBJ1-2 - TRBV9 few TGTGCCAGCAGCGGGGGGGAACAGAACTATGGCTACACCTTC CASSGGEQNYGYTF
TRBJ2-5 TRBD2 TRBV19 - TGTGCCAGTAGTATAGGAGGGACTAGCGGGGGACAGACCCAGTACTTC CASSIGGTSGGQTQYF
TRBJ1-6 - TRBV27 - TGTGCCAGCACCTCCGTTAGCCTTGCCCTTTCACCCCTCCACTTT CASTSVSLALSPLHF
TRBJ1-3 TRBD1 TRBV5-6 few TGTGCCAGCAGCGGACGACAGGGTACACACACCATATATTTT CASSGRQGTHTIYF
TRBJ2-5 TRBD2 TRBV28 - TGTGCCAGCAGCCTTAGCGGGAGTGAGACCCAGTACTTC CASSLSGSETQYF
TRBJ2-3 - TRBV4-1 once TGCGCCAGCAGCCAAGAGTCCACACGCACAGATACGCAGTATTTT CASSQESTRTDTQYF
TRBJ2-7 - TRBV10-3 - TGTGCCATCAGATCCTCGGGCGAGCAGTACTTC CAIRSSGEQYF
TRBJ2-5 - TRBV30 once TGTGCCTGGAGCCCAAATCGGAGAAAAGAGACCCAGTACTTC CAWSPNRRKETQYF
TRBJ1-6 - TRBV15 - TGTGCCACCAGCAGCTGGGACTTCTTTACCCTCCACTTT CATSSWDFFTLHF
TRBJ2-2 - TRBV13 - TGTGCCAGCAGCTCAGTTACCGGGGAGCTGTTTTTT CASSSVTGELFF
TRBJ2-5 TRBD1 TRBV7-2 - TGTGCCAGCAGCTTAGCGGACAGGGAAGGGACCCAGTACTTC CASSLADREGTQYF
TRBJ2-7 - TRBV5-4 - TGTGCCAGCAGCCCTGGCGGCGAAGGCGCCTACGAGCAGTACTTC CASSPGGEGAYEQYF
TRBJ2-5 - TRBV27 few TGTGCCAGCAGTTTATCCAGGGAAGAGACCCAGTACTTC CASSLSREETQYF
TRBJ1-1 TRBD1 TRBV19 - TGTGCCAGTAGTTTAACAGGGGTTGACACTGAAGCTTTCTTT CASSLTGVDTEAFF
TRBJ2-1 TRBD1 TRBV28 once TGTGCCAGCAGTTTCCCGACAGGGGCGATACACTCCTACAATGAGCAGTTCTTC CASSFPTGAIHSYNEQFF
TRBJ2-3 - TRBV27 - TGTGCCAGCAGGATACAGGGTAGCACAGATACGCAGTATTTT CASRIQGSTDTQYF
TRBJ2-1 TRBD1 TRBV7-9 - TGTGCCAGCAGCCAAGTCTCCGGGACAGGGGGAAATGAGCAGTTCTTC CASSQVSGTGGNEQFF
TRBJ2-7 TRBD2 TRBV7-2 - TGTGCCAGCAGCTTAACTAGCGGGAGCTACGAGCAGTACTTC CASSLTSGSYEQYF
TRBJ1-1 - TRBV5-1 - TGCGCCAGCAGCTTGGTCTCGGGAGGCGGGTCCGTCGAAGCTTTCTTT CASSLVSGGGSVEAFF
TRBJ2-5 TRBD2 TRBV6-4 few TGTGCCAGCAGTGACGGGGGGGGCCAAGAGACCCAGTACTTC CASSDGGGQETQYF
TRBJ2-3 - TRBV7-8 few TGTGCCAGCAGCTCTAGGGGGTCAGGGCCTAGCACAGATACGCAGTATTTT CASSSRGSGPSTDTQYF
TRBJ2-2 - TRBV13 once TGTGCCAGCAGCTCCAGTCCCTCGCTGAACACCGGGGAGCTGTTTTTT CASSSSPSLNTGELFF
TRBJ2-2 - TRBV30 - TGTGCCTGGATCCCCCGGCGGGCAGGAGGCCCCGGGGAGCTGTTTTTT CAWIPRRAGGPGELFF
TRBJ2-7 TRBD1 TRBV15 - TGTGCCACCAGCAGAGGCGGACAGGGGAGCTACGAGCAGTACTTC CATSRGGQGSYEQYF
TRBJ2-7 TRBD1 TRBV28 - TGTGCCAGCACTACTACGGCCCCAGGACAGGGCCCCTACGAGCAGTACTTC CASTTTAPGQGPYEQYF
TRBJ2-2 TRBD1 TRBV9 few TGTGCCAGCGGACGACCGATGGACAGGGGATATCCCGGGGAGCTGTTTTTT CASGRPMDRGYPGELFF
TRBJ1-1 TRBD1 TRBV7-9 - TGTGCCAGCAGCCTCATCCAGGGGGCTGCTGAAGCTTTCTTT CASSLIQGAAEAFF
TRBJ2-2 TRBD1 TRBV9 - TGTGCCAGTAACAGGGGGTGGACCGGGGAGCTGTTTTTT CASNRGWTGELFF
TRBJ1-2 - TRBV7-9 few TGTTCCAGCAGCCGTGAGGGCTATGGCTACACCTTC CSSSREGYGYTF
TRBJ2-2 - TRBV7-7 few TGTGCTAGCAGCCGCCTTCAGGGCACCGGGGAGCTGTTTTTT CASSRLQGTGELFF
TRBJ2-5 TRBD2 TRBV5-1 - TGCGCCAGCAGCACATTAGCGGGGCAAGAGACCCAGTACTTC CASSTLAGQETQYF